These 8 T cell receptor beta chains were sequenced from one sample in a study of glioma-infiltrating T cells after dendritic cell vaccination. Here immunoSEQ multiplex PCR was the method, and the copy in TCRdb shows in-frame clones only, minus some. Of 100,000 or so clones in the sample, 90% were seen once. Time point described: after dendritic cell vaccination, including at tumor progression/relapse. Source: blood, taken after dendritic cell vaccination. These receptors were obtained from a human donor with glioblastoma.

The chain has TRBV2 and TRBJ2-2; TRBD2 matches 11 bases. The CDR3 is 14 residues long. V was clipped by 6 bases and J by 9 bases; unmatched bases: 6. CDR1 SNHLY and CDR2 FYNNEI come from the germline V gene. CDR3 residues: CASRGTSGLWELFF. In DNA form, the CDR3 reads TGTGCCAGCAGGGGGACTAGCGGCCTCTGGGAGCTGTTTTTT.

J is TRBJ2-7 and V is TRBV18, with D possibly matching TRBD1 (6 bases). The CDR3 covers 16 residues. Trimming pared 2 bases from V and 0 bases from J, leaving 14 bases between. Germline V gene lookup returns CDR1 KGHSH and CDR2 LQKENI. The CDR3 DNA reads TGTGCCAGCTCACCAAGGGCAACAGGGAGCTCCTACGAGCAGTACTTC. Translating gives CASSPRATGSSYEQYF.

The rearrangement uses TRBV7-2 and TRBJ2-1; TRBD1 matches 8 bases. The CDR3 consists of 15 residues. The germline V gene has CDR1 SGHTA and CDR2 FQGNSA. The V segment lost 5 bases and the J segment 4 bases; nucleotides outside the gene matches: 7. As DNA, the CDR3 is TGTGCCAGCAGCCCGGGACAGGCCCAATACAATGAGCAGTTCTTC. Protein: CASSPGQAQYNEQFF.

This chain uses TRBV6-5 with TRBJ2-7, with 10 bases matching TRBD1. This CDR3 comprises 13 residues. The ends lost 6 bases at V and 6 bases at J; junction bases unmatched: 5. Per the germline V gene, CDR1 is MNHEY and CDR2 is SVGAGI. CDR3 sequence: CASRGQGMAEQYF. CDR3 in DNA: TGTGCCAGCAGGGGACAGGGGATGGCCGAGCAGTACTTC.

The chain has TRBV6-1 and TRBJ2-7, with D perhaps matching TRBD1 (6 bases). Per the germline V gene, CDR1 is MNHNS and CDR2 is SASEGT. The CDR3 loop spans 14 amino acids. V lost 5 bases to trimming and J lost 3 bases, with 14 bases between them. The CDR3, as DNA: TGTGCCAGCAGTTCCTCCGGACAGCTCTACGAGCAGTACTTC. This codes for CASSSSGQLYEQYF.

The V gene is TRBV14, the J gene TRBJ2-7; 10 nucleotides match TRBD2. The trim removed 8 bases at V and 6 bases at J, leaving 7 bases unmatched. There are 13 residues in the CDR3. CDR1 and CDR2 (germline): SGHDN, FVKESK. The CDR3 nucleotides read TGTGCCAGCTGGGGGTTAGCGGGAGGCGAGCAGTACTTC. Translating gives CASWGLAGGEQYF.

The V call is TRBV5-6, the J call TRBJ2-7; 8 nucleotides line up with TRBD1. The CDR3 runs 15 residues. Germline loops: CDR1 SGHDT, CDR2 YYEEEE. Trimming took 0 bases from V and 3 from J; bases not matched to a gene: 5. Here the CDR3 reads CASSLDGTGSYEQYF. CDR3 coding DNA: TGTGCCAGCAGCTTGGACGGGACAGGTAGCTACGAGCAGTACTTC.

The J gene is TRBJ1-5, the V gene TRBV19; 7 positions match TRBD1. Germline lookup yields CDR1 LNHDA and CDR2 SQIVND (reference sequence). V gave up 10 bases and J gave up 4 bases; unmatched junction bases: 19. The CDR3 is 17 residues long. CDR3 sequence reads: CATVKTFRDSKNQPQHF. The CDR3 coding sequence is TGTGCCACTGTGAAGACATTCCGGGACAGTAAAAATCAGCCCCAGCATTTT.